The present T cell receptor beta chain was sequenced within a study of T-cell memory formation after mild COVID-19. Study-level information: TCR clusters mostly belonged to single donors. Notes on the study in general: Day 15 to 85 contracting clones showed balanced CD4/CD8; day 15 to 37 expanders favored CD4+.

With regard to this clonotype: Its target is not known.

A 5'RACE reaction primed in the constant segment made cDNA libraries of TCR alpha and TCR beta, and these carried sample barcodes and UMIs. Each CDR3 protein is one row after TCRdb ran MiXCR on the 5' RACE reads. This table has hundreds of thousands of distinct CDR3 sequences, about 18% appearing once. The germline V gene has CDR1 SGHNT and CDR2 YENEEA. V lost 0 bases, J lost 9 bases, and 4 bases stayed unmatched. CDR3 length: 15 amino acids. The material sequenced was PBMCs or a T cell subset sorted from them (not recorded which). The chain employs TRBV11-3 and TRBJ2-1, with 11 bases matching TRBD2. The clonotype was recovered from an adult woman who had mild COVID-19 (a few samples of this study predate the infection). Cell type and time point are not known. The CDR3 nucleotides read TGTGCCAGCAGCTTAGAGGGGACTAGCGGAGGTGAGCAGTTCTTC. Translation gives CASSLEGTSGGEQFF. The complete variable domain, with remaining parts taken from reference TRBV11-3 and TRBJ2-1, reads EAGVVQSPRYKIIEKKQPVAFWCNPISGHNTLYWYLQNLGQGPELLIRYENEEAVDDSQLPKDRFSAERLKGVDSTLKIQPAELGDSAVYLCASSLEGTSGGEQFFGPGTRLTVL.